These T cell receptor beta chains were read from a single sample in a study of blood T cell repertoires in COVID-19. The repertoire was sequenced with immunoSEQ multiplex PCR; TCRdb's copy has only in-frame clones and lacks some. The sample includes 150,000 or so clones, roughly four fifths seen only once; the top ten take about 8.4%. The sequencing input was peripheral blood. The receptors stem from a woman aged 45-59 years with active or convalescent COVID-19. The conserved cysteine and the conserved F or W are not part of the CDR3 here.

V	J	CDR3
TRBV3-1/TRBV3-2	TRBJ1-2	ASSQEGVGYT
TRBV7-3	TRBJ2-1	ASTEGAGVNEQF
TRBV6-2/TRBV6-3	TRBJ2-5	ASSPIGGGRRETQY
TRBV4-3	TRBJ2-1	ASSQVPSGSSLSSYNEQF
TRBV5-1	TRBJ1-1	ASSLGQGYTEAF
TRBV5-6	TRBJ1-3	ASSYRTGGPGNTIY
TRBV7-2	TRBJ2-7	ASSLGEGYEQY
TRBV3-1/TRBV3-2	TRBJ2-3	ASSQVLPSAGKNTQY
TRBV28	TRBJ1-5	ASSSSGPQPQH
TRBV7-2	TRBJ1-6	ASSLASSGVRGSPLH
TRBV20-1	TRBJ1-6	SASGPGQGHSPLH
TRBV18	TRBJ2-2	ASSSTGGRDTGELF
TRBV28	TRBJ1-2	ASSTGLYGYT
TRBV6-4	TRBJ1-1	ASSVPGQNTEAF
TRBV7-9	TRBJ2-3	ASSLQGEVADTQY
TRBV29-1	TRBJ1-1	SVEAGGRNTEAF
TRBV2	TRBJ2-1	ASSHLTSGINNEQF
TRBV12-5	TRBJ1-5	ASGYEDRRMISNQPQH
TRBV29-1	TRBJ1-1	SVEGGQNTEAF
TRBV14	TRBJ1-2	ASSPPGQANLGYT
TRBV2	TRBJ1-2	ASSVSGVSGYT
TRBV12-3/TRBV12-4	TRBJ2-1	ASSLVGPPQF
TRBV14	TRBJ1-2	ASSRGQGFGYT
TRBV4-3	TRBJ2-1	ASSQDSSGGAGNEQF
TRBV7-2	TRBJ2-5	ASSLVASGGAETQY
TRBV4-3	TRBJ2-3	ASSQEGSTDTQY
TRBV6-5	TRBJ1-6	ASSYEYRAVSPLH
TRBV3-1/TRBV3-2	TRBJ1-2	ASSRRQGRDYGYT
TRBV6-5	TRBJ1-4	ASSRTGDNEKLF
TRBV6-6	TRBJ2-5	ASSRDFGETQY
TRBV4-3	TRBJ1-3	ASSPGGGGYSGNTIY
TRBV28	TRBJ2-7	ASTTSGHEQY
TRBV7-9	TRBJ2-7	ASSLYALRGVSSYEQY
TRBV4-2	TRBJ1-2	ASSQGPGRDYGYT
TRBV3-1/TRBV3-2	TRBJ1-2	ASSQDVDSRGYT
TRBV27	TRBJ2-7	ASSNGGTLREQY
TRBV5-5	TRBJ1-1	ASSFQGGNTEAF
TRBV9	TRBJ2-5	ASSVGQAQETQY
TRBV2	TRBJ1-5	ATGDRGGNQPQH
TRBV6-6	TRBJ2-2	ASSYSSNTGELF
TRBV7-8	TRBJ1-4	ASSPDRPEGEKLF
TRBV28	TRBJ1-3	ASSLSFGNTIY
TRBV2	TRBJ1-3	ASNLGSLNTIY
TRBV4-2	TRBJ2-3	ASSPSGSADTQY
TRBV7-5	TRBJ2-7	ARSSGQGSNEQY
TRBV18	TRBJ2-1	ASSVAGGPNEQF
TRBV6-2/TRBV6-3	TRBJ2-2	ASSQRLNTGELF
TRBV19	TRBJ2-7	ASSTSGTSGGREQY
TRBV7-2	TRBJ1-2	ASSFGHLYGYT
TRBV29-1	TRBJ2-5	SVERDMKETQY
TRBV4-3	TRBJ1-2	ASSRGTGSGYGYT
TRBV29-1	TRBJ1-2	SVVGTGVSGGYT
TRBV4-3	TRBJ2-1	ASSQTSGSGMAHNEQF
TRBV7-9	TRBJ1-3	ASSSPAGVRNTIY
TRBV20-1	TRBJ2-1	SASGRDRGNNEQF
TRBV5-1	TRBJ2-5	ASSLAAGGRETQY
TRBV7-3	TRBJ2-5	ASSLQAGDETQY
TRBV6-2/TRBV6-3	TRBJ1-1	ASSYVPGQGKTEAF
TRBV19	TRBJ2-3	ASSIGRRRRSTDTQY
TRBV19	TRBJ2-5	ASSTAGRLAGETQY